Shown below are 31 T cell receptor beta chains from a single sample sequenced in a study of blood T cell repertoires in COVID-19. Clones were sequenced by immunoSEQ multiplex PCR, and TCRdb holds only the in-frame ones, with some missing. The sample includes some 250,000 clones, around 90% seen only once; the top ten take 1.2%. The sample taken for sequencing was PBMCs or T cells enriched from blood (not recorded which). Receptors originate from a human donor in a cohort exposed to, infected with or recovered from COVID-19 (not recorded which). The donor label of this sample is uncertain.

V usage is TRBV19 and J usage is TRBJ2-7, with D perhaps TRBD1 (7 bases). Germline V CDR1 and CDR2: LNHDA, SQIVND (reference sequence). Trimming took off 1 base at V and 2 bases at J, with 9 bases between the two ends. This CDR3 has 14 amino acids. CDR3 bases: TGTGCCAGTAGTATAGGCGGGACAGCCTACGAGCAGTACTTC. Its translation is CASSIGGTAYEQYF.

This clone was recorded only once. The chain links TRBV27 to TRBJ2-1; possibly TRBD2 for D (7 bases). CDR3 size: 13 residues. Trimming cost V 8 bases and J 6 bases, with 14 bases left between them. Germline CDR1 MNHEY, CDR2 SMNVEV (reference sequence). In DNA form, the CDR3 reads TGTGCCAGCGGCGGGGGCGCGTTCAATGAGCAGTTCTTC. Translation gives CASGGGAFNEQFF.

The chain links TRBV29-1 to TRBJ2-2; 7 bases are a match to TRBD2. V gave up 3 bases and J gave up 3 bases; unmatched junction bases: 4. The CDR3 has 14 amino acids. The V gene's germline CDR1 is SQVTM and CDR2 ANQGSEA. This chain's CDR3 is CSVEGGLDTGELFF. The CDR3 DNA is TGCAGCGTTGAGGGAGGGTTGGACACCGGGGAGCTGTTTTTT.

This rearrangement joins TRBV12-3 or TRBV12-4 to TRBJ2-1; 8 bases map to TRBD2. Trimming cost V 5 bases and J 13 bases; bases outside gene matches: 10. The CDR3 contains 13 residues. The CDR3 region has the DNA TGTGCCAGCAGTCCCCCTAGCGGGCGGTTACAGTTCTTC. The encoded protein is CASSPPSGRLQFF.

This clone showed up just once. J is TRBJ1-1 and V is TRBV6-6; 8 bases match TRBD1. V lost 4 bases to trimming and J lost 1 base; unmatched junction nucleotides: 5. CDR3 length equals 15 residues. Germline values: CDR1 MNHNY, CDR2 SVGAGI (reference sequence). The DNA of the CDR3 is TGTGCCAGCAGTTCCCCCGACAGGGGGAACACTGAAGCTTTCTTT. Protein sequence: CASSSPDRGNTEAFF.

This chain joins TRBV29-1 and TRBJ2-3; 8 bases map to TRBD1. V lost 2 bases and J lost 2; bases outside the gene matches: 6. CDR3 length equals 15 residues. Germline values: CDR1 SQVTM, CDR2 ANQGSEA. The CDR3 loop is CSVERAGQVTDTQYF. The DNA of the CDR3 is TGCAGCGTTGAAAGGGCGGGACAGGTCACAGATACGCAGTATTTT.

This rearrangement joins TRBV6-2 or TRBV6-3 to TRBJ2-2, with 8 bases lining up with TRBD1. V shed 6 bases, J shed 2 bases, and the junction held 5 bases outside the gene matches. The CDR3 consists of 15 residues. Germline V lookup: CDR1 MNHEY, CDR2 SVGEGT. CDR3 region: CASSLTGENTGELFF. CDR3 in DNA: TGTGCCAGCAGCCTGACAGGGGAAAACACCGGGGAGCTGTTTTTT.

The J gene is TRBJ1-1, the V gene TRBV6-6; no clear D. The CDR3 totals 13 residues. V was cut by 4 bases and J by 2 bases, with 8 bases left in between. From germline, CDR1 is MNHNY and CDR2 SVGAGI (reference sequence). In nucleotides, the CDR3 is TGTGCCAGCAGTTCCTTGGCTAACACTGAAGCTTTCTTT. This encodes CASSSLANTEAFF.

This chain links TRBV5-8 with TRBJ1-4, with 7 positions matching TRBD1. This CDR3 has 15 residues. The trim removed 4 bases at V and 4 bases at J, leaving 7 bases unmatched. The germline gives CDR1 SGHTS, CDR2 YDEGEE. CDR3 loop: CASSPWTGINEKLFF. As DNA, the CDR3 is TGTGCCAGCAGCCCCTGGACAGGCATTAATGAAAAACTGTTTTTT.

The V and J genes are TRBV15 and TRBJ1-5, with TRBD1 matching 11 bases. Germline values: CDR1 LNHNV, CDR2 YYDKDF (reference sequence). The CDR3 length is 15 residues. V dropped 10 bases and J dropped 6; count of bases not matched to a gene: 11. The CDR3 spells CASAKGTGGFQPQHF. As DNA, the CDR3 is TGTGCCAGCGCTAAGGGGACAGGGGGATTTCAGCCCCAGCATTTT.

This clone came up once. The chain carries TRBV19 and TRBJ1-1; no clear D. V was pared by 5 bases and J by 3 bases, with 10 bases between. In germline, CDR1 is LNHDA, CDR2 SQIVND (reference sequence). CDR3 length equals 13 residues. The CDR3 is CASSREGYTEAFF. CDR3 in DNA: TGTGCCAGTAGTCGGGAGGGCTACACTGAAGCTTTCTTT.

For the CDR3, the DNA is TGTGCCACCAGCAGGGGGGGGGCTGGCCGTGAAGCTTTCTTT. This encodes CATSRGGAGREAFF. The chain recombines TRBV15 with TRBJ1-1; TRBD1 might be the D (6 bases). V shed 3 bases and J shed 7 bases, with 15 bases lying between them. CDR1 is LNHNV, CDR2 YYDKDF, per germline (reference sequence). CDR3 length: 14 residues. Together with reference TRBV15 and TRBJ1-1, the CDR3 gives the full variable domain: DAMVIQNPRYQVTQFGKPVTLSCSQTLNHNVMYWYQQKSSQAPKLLFHYYDKDFNNEADTPDNFQSRRPNTSFCFLDIRSPGLGDTAMYLCATSRGGAGREAFFGQGTRLTVV.

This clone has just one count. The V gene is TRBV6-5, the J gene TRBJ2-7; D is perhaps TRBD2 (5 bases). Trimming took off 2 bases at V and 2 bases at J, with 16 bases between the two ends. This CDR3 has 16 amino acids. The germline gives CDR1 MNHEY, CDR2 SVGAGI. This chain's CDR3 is CASSYRAGPNAYEQYF. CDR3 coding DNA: TGTGCCAGCAGTTACCGGGCGGGCCCAAACGCCTACGAGCAGTACTTC.

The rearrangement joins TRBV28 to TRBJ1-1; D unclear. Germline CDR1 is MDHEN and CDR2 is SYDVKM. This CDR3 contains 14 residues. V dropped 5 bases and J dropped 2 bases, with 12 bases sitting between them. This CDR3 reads CASSPWPRNTEAFF. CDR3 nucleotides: TGTGCCAGCAGTCCTTGGCCAAGAAACACTGAAGCTTTCTTT.

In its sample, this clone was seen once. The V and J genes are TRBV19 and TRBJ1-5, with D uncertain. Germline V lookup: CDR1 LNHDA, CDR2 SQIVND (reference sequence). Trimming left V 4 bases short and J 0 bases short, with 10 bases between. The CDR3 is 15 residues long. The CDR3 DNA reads TGTGCCAGTAGTACGACGGGGTATAGCAATCAGCCCCAGCATTTT. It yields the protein CASSTTGYSNQPQHF. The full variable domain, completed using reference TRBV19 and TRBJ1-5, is DGGITQSPKYLFRKEGQNVTLSCEQNLNHDAMYWYRQDPGQGLRLIYYSQIVNDFQKGDIAEGYSVSREKKESFPLTVTSAQKNPTAFYLCASSTTGYSNQPQHFGDGTRLSIL.

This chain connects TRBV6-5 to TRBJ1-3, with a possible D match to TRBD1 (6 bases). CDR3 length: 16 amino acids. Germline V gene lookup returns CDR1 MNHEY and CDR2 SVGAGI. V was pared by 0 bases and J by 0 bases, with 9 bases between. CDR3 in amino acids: CASSYSQGFSGNTIYF. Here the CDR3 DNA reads TGTGCCAGCAGTTACTCCCAGGGGTTCTCTGGAAACACCATATATTTT.

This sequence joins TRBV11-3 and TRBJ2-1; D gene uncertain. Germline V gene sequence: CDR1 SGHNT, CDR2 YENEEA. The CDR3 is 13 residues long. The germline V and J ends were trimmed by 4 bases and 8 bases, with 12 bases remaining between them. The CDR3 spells CASSSSLVHEQFF. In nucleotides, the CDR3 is TGTGCCAGCAGCTCCAGTCTAGTTCATGAGCAGTTCTTC.

CDR3 residues: CASSGQYSYGYTF. The CDR3 coding sequence is TGTGCCAGCAGTGGTCAGTACAGCTATGGCTACACCTTC. The rearrangement joins TRBV2 to TRBJ1-2; no clear D. CDR3 length: 13 residues. Germline CDR1 is SNHLY and CDR2 is FYNNEI. V dropped 4 bases and J dropped 4 bases, with 10 bases sitting between them.

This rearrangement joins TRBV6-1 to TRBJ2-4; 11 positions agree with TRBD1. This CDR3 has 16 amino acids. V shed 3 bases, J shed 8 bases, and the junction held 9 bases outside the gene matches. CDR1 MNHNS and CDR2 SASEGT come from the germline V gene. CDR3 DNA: TGTGCCAGCAGTGACCCGGGACAGGGGGTCGAGGACATTCAGTACTTC. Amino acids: CASSDPGQGVEDIQYF.

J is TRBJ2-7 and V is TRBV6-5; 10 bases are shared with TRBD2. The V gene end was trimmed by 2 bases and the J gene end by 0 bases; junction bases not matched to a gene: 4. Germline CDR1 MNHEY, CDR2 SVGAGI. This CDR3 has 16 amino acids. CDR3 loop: CASSYTLAGASYEQYF. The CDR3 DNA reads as TGTGCCAGCAGTTACACCCTAGCGGGGGCCTCCTACGAGCAGTACTTC.

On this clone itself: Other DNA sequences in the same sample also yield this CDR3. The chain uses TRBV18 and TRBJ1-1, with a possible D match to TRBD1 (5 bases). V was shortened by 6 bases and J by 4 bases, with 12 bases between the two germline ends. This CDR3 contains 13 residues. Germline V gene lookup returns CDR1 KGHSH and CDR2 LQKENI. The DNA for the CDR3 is TGTGCCAGCTCGCCCCAGGGCGCCACTGAAGCTTTCTTT. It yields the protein CASSPQGATEAFF. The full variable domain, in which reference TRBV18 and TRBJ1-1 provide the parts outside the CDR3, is NAGVMQNPRHLVRRRGQEARLRCSPMKGHSHVYWYRQLPEEGLKFMVYLQKENIIDESGMPKERFSAEFPKEGPSILRIQQVVRGDSAAYFCASSPQGATEAFFGQGTRLTVV.

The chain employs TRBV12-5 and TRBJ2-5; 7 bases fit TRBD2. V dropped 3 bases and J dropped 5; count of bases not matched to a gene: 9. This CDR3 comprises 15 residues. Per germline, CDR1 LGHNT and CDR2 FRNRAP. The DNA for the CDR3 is TGTGCTAGTGGTTTACCCTTGGGGGGGACGGAGACCCAGTACTTC. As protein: CASGLPLGGTETQYF.

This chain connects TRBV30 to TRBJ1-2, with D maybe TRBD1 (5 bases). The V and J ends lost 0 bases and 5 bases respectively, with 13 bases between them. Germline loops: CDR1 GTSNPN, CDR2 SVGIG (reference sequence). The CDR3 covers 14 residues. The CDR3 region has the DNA TGTGCCTGGAGTGTAGGGGATTCTGGTTATGGCTACACCTTC. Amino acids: CAWSVGDSGYGYTF.

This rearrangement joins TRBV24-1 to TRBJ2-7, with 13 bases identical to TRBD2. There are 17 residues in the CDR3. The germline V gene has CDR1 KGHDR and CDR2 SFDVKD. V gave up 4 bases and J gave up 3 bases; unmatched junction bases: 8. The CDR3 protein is CATSEDPTSGGHYEQYF. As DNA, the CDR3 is TGTGCCACCAGTGAAGATCCGACTAGCGGGGGGCACTACGAGCAGTACTTC.

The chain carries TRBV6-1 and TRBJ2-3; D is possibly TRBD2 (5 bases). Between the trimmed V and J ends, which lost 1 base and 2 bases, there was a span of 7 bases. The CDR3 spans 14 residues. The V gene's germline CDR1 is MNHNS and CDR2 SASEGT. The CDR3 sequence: CASSEGLNTDTQYF. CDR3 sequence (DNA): TGTGCCAGCAGTGAAGGACTAAACACAGATACGCAGTATTTT.

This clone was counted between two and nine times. This chain's CDR3 is CASSQDHNRGTETQYF. CDR3 nucleotides: TGCGCCAGCAGCCAAGATCACAATCGGGGTACGGAGACCCAGTACTTC. The chain employs TRBV4-1 and TRBJ2-5, with D tentatively TRBD2 (5 bases). Trimming pared 0 bases from V and 5 bases from J, leaving 16 bases between. This CDR3 is 16 amino acids long. CDR1 is MGHRA, CDR2 YSYEKL, per germline.

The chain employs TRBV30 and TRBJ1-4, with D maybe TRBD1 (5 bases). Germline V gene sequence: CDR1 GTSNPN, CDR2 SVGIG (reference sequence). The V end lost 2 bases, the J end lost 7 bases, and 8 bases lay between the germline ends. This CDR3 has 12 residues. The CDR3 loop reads CAWSSQGEKLFF. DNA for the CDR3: TGTGCCTGGAGTTCCCAGGGTGAAAAACTGTTTTTT. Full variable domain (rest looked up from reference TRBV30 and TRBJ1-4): SQTIHQWPATLVQPVGSPLSLECTVEGTSNPNLYWYRQAAGRGLQLLFYSVGIGQISSEVPQNLSASRPQDRQFILSSKKLLLSDSGFYLCAWSSQGEKLFFGSGTQLSVL.

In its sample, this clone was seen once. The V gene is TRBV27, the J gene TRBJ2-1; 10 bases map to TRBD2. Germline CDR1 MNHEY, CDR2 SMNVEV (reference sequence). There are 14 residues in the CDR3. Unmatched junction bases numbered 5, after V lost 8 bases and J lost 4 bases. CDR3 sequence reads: CASRERGGYNEQFF. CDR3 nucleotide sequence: TGTGCCAGCCGGGAGCGGGGGGGATACAATGAGCAGTTCTTC.

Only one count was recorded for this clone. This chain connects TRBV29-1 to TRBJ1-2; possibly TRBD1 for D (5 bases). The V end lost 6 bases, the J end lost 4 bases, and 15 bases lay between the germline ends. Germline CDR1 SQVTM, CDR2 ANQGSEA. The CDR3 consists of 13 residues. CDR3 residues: CSVPRTGGYGYTF. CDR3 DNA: TGCAGCGTGCCCCGGACGGGGGGCTATGGCTACACCTTC. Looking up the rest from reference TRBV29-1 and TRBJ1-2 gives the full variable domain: SAVISQKPSRDICQRGTSLTIQCQVDSQVTMMFWYRQQPGQSLTLIATANQGSEATYESGFVIDKFPISRPNLTFSTLTVSNMSPEDSSIYLCSVPRTGGYGYTFGSGTRLTVV.

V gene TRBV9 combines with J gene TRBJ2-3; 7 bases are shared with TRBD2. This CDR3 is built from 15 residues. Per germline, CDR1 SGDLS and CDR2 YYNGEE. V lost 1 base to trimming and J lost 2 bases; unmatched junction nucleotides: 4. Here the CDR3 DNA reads TGTGCCAGCAGCGTAACGAGCGGGGCCACAGATACGCAGTATTTT. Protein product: CASSVTSGATDTQYF. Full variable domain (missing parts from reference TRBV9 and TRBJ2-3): DSGVTQTPKHLITATGQRVTLRCSPRSGDLSVYWYQQSLDQGLQFLIQYYNGEERAKGNILERFSAQQFPDLHSELNLSSLELGDSALYFCASSVTSGATDTQYFGPGTRLTVL.

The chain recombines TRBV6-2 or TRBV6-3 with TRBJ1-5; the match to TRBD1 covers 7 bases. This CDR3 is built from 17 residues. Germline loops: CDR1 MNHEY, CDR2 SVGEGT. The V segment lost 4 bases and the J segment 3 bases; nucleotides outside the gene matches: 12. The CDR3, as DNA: TGTGCCAGCAGTTCGCAAATACAGGGGCGATACAATCAGCCCCAGCATTTT. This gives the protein CASSSQIQGRYNQPQHF.